This T cell receptor beta chain comes out of a study of shared clonotypes between healthy human individuals. CDR1 and CDR2 from the germline V gene are MNHEY and SMNVEV (reference sequence). Trimming removed 4 bases from V and 0 bases from J; junction bases left unmatched: 8. This CDR3 spans 17 amino acids. Profiled with immunoSEQ multiplex PCR; TCRdb holds only in-frame clones, not every one. The repertoire holds about 710,000 clones, roughly 72% seen once, with around 1.8% in the top ten. Sequenced material: memory CD4+ T cells sorted from blood. Noted subset: CD45RA-negative fraction. The chain has TRBV27 and TRBJ2-3; 9 bases fit TRBD2. This clonotype originated in a woman aged 25-40 years in good health. CDR3 sequence (DNA): TGTGCCAGCAGTTCCAGCATCACTAGCGGGAGCACAGATACGCAGTATTTT. Translating gives CASSSSITSGSTDTQYF.